This entry lists 23 T cell receptor beta chains sequenced from one sample in a study of T cell clonality in common variable immunodeficiency. Study conclusions and caveats: Reportedly, TCR beta sequences from common variable immunodeficiency showed fewer deletions and N-nucleotide insertions.

TCRdb keeps only in-frame clones here, not all; method: immunoSEQ multiplex PCR. Listed here are more than 9,000 clones without any singletons, the top ten holding about 6%. These receptors have no known antigen. Sample: peripheral blood mononuclear cells. Receptors were obtained from a human donor with common variable immunodeficiency.

By sample share, this clone is large (0.1 to 1%). With the read ending 3 residues before the CDR3 end, the germline J gene is used to fill in that end. The chain recombines TRBV20-1 with TRBJ2-2; the match to TRBD2 covers 7 bases. The germline V gene encodes CDR1 DFQATT and CDR2 SNEGSKA (reference sequence). J gave up 7 bases and V 0 bases, and 11 bases lay outside the gene matches. The CDR3 has 16 amino acids. The DNA read from the CDR3 is TGCAGTGCTAGAGATTGGGGGGGTATGAGAAACGGGGAG. Translating it yields CSARDWGGMRNGE. In full, the CDR3 reads CSARDWGGMRNGELFF.

The sample holds a few counts of this clone. The read comes to an end 3 residues before the CDR3 does, leaving the germline J gene to fill in the end. The rearrangement links TRBV7-9 to TRBJ1-1, with 11 nucleotides matching TRBD1. J lost 6 bases, V lost 5 bases, and 5 bases had no gene match. CDR1 SEHNR and CDR2 FQNEAQ come from the germline V gene (reference sequence). There are 14 residues in the CDR3. The CDR3 sequence: CASSRGQGAPEAFF. The sequenced CDR3 bases are TGTGCCAGCAGCCGTGGACAGGGGGCCCCTGAA.

Note on this clone: The CDR3 end is not reached by the read, which stops 3 residues before it; the germline J gene fills it in. V usage is TRBV7-2 and J usage is TRBJ2-3; no clear D. Trimming pared 3 bases from V and 2 bases from J, leaving 6 bases between. Germline CDR1 reads SGHTA; CDR2 reads FQGNSA. This CDR3 is built from 13 residues. CDR3: CASSFGYTDTQYF. CDR3 DNA, as far as it was read: TGTGCCAGCAGCTTCGGTTACACAGATACG.

As to this clone: The read ends 3 residues early relative to the CDR3; the germline J gene fills the gap. V usage is TRBV5-1 and J usage is TRBJ2-1, with 8 bases lining up with TRBD2. V shed 3 bases, J shed 0 bases, and the junction held 5 bases outside the gene matches. This CDR3 contains 16 residues. The germline CDR1 and CDR2 sequences are SGHRS and YFSETQ. The sequenced CDR3 bases are TGCGCCAGCAGCTGGATAGCGGGAACCTCCTACAATGAG. Its protein product is CASSWIAGTSYNE. The CDR3 in full is CASSWIAGTSYNEQFF.

Turning to this clone: The CDR3 goes on 3 residues after the read ends, and that part is filled in from the germline J gene. The chain is built from TRBV5-1 and TRBJ2-5; D gene unclear. CDR3 length: 14 residues. Germline V gene lookup returns CDR1 SGHRS and CDR2 YFSETQ. V lost 0 bases and J lost 0, with 6 bases in between. CDR3 protein: CASSLGVDQETQYF. CDR3 DNA (partial): TGCGCCAGCAGCTTGGGCGTGGACCAAGAGACC.

This clone was detected only a few times. Read sequence stops 3 residues before the CDR3 end, and the germline J gene provides the missing end. This chain joins TRBV6-2 or TRBV6-3 and TRBJ1-5, with 7 positions matching TRBD1. This CDR3 has 13 residues. Looked up from germline, CDR1 is MNHEY and CDR2 is SVGEGT. Trimming removed 5 bases from V and 4 bases from J; junction bases left unmatched: 2. The part of the CDR3 DNA that was read is TGTGCCAGCAGTGGACAGGCTAATCAGCCC. It translates to CASSGQANQP. The entire CDR3 protein reads CASSGQANQPQHF.

With regard to this clone: The CDR3 is cut off 3 residues early in the read; its end comes from the germline J gene. The rearrangement joins TRBV7-2 to TRBJ1-5; D is ambiguous. The CDR3 is 15 amino acids. Germline assignment: CDR1 SGHTA and CDR2 FQGNSA. V was trimmed by 2 bases and J by 7 bases, leaving 15 bases between them. The CDR3 loop is CASSLSWAGGQPQHF. The part of the CDR3 DNA that was read is TGTGCCAGCAGCTTAAGTTGGGCAGGTGGGCAGCCC. Supplemented by reference TRBV7-2 and TRBJ1-5, the full variable domain reads GAGVSQSPSNKVTEKGKDVELRCDPISGHTALYWYRQSLGQGLEFLIYFQGNSAPDKSGLPSDRFSAERTGGSVSTLTIQRTQQEDSAVYLCASSLSWAGGQPQHFGDGTRLSIL.

This clone was recorded a few times. The read stops 3 residues short of the end of the CDR3; the missing end is completed from the germline J gene. This rearrangement joins TRBV7-9 to TRBJ2-7; D gene uncertain. The CDR3 is made up of 12 amino acids. Between the trimmed V and J ends, which lost 6 bases and 2 bases, there was a span of 8 bases. Germline V CDR1 and CDR2: SEHNR, FQNEAQ (reference sequence). Incomplete CDR3 DNA: TGTGCCAGCAGTATACACCCCTACGAG. It encodes CASSIHPYE. In full, the CDR3 is CASSIHPYEQYF.

Of note for this clone: The read stops 3 residues short of the end of the CDR3; the missing end is completed from the germline J gene. The chain joins TRBV7-3 to TRBJ2-2; 8 positions match TRBD2. Germline V gene lookup returns CDR1 SGHTA and CDR2 FQGTGA. This CDR3 region has 18 residues. V shed 2 bases, J shed 1 base, and the junction held 9 bases outside the gene matches. The CDR3 region is CASSLSGGRTMNTGELFF. The part of the CDR3 DNA that was read is TGTGCCAGCAGCTTATCGGGCGGGAGGACCATGAACACCGGGGAG.

This clone showed up just a few times. With the read ending 3 residues before the CDR3 end, the germline J gene is used to fill in that end. The gene calls are TRBV18 and TRBJ2-3, with 7 bases lining up with TRBD2. The germline V gene has CDR1 KGHSH and CDR2 LQKENI. The ends lost 0 bases at V and 1 base at J; junction bases unmatched: 4. The CDR3 has 16 residues. The CDR3 bases that were read are TGTGCCAGCTCACCACCGGGCGGGAGACGCACAGATACG. Translated: CASSPPGGRRTDT. The entire CDR3 protein is CASSPPGGRRTDTQYF.

This clone was seen only a few times. The read falls 3 residues short of the CDR3 end, and the missing part is taken from the germline J gene. The chain couples TRBV7-3 to TRBJ2-5; the D gene is possibly TRBD1 (6 bases). The V end was cut by 5 bases, the J end by 5 bases, with 12 bases between. The germline V gene encodes CDR1 SGHTA and CDR2 FQGTGA. The CDR3 is 13 amino acids. The DNA read from the CDR3 is TGTGCCAGCAGCCTACGCAGGGGCGAGACC. It encodes CASSLRRGET. The whole CDR3 is CASSLRRGETQYF.

The CDR3 bases that were read are TGTGCCAGCAGCTTCCCCGGGGGAAACTACGAG. Amino acids: CASSFPGGNYE. The entire CDR3 reads CASSFPGGNYEQYF. The chain is built from TRBV7-9 and TRBJ2-7; D possibly corresponds to TRBD2 (6 bases). The CDR3 end lies 3 residues beyond the end of the read and is filled in from the germline J gene. Looked up from germline, CDR1 is SEHNR and CDR2 is FQNEAQ (reference sequence). This CDR3 region has 14 residues. Between the trimmed V and J ends, which lost 3 bases and 3 bases, there was a span of 12 bases.

This clone turned up a few times. The sequence runs out 3 residues before the end of the CDR3; the remainder is reconstructed from the germline J gene. The chain couples TRBV7-2 to TRBJ2-5; 7 bases agree with TRBD1. Germline CDR1 and CDR2: SGHTA and FQGNSA. This CDR3 spans 15 amino acids. V was clipped by 5 bases and J by 4 bases; unmatched bases: 10. The sequenced part of the CDR3 DNA is TGTGCCAGCAGCCTCCAGCTGACAGGGCGAGAGACC. Protein: CASSLQLTGRET. The CDR3 as a whole reads CASSLQLTGRETQYF.

Comment on this clone: The CDR3 end lies 3 residues beyond the end of the read and is filled in from the germline J gene. The V call is TRBV7-2, the J call TRBJ1-5, with D unresolved. V was cut by 5 bases and J by 0 bases, with 8 bases left in between. Germline V gives CDR1 SGHTA, CDR2 FQGNSA. This CDR3 comprises 14 residues. CDR3 residues: CASSRSRSNQPQHF. Incomplete CDR3 DNA: TGTGCCAGCAGCCGTTCCCGTAGCAATCAGCCC. Using reference TRBV7-2 and TRBJ1-5 for the parts outside the CDR3, the full variable domain is GAGVSQSPSNKVTEKGKDVELRCDPISGHTALYWYRQSLGQGLEFLIYFQGNSAPDKSGLPSDRFSAERTGGSVSTLTIQRTQQEDSAVYLCASSRSRSNQPQHFGDGTRLSIL.

Concerning this clone itself: The read terminates 3 residues ahead of where the CDR3 ends, so the germline J gene completes it. The gene calls are TRBV30 and TRBJ2-1, with D tentatively TRBD2 (5 bases). The V end lost 0 bases, the J end lost 7 bases, and 16 bases lay between the germline ends. The CDR3 consists of 15 residues. The germline V gene has CDR1 GTSNPN and CDR2 SVGIG (reference sequence). The CDR3 here is CAWSVGSGMGNEQFF. CDR3 DNA, as far as it was read: TGTGCCTGGAGTGTGGGGAGCGGTATGGGGAATGAG. The variable domain in full, with the rest retrieved from reference TRBV30 and TRBJ2-1, is SQTIHQWPATLVQPVGSPLSLECTVEGTSNPNLYWYRQAAGRGLQLLFYSVGIGQISSEVPQNLSASRPQDRQFILSSKKLLLSDSGFYLCAWSVGSGMGNEQFFGPGTRLTVL.

On this clone: The CDR3 end falls 3 residues outside the read, so it is completed with the germline J gene. This sequence joins TRBV6-1 and TRBJ2-7; TRBD2 is a possible D gene (7 bases). The V gene lost 2 bases and the J gene lost 1 base, with 12 bases spanning the gap. CDR1 MNHNS and CDR2 SASEGT come from the germline V gene. This CDR3 region has 15 residues. CDR3 sequence: CASSETGGRSYEQYF. CDR3 bases read: TGTGCCAGCAGTGAAACGGGGGGCAGGTCCTACGAG.

Regarding this clone: With the read ending 3 residues before the CDR3 end, the germline J gene is used to fill in that end. The chain is built from TRBV7-3 and TRBJ2-1; TRBD2 matches at 8 bases. The CDR3 loop spans 15 amino acids. The germline V gene encodes CDR1 SGHTA and CDR2 FQGTGA. Trimming removed 5 bases from V and 4 bases from J; junction bases left unmatched: 7. The sequenced part of the CDR3 DNA is TGTGCCAGCAGCCCTTCTAGCGGGTCATACAATGAG. Protein sequence: CASSPSSGSYNE. Given in full, the CDR3 is CASSPSSGSYNEQFF.

In regard to this clone: The read is 3 residues too short to cover the CDR3 end, so that end is filled in from the germline J gene. The chain joins TRBV7-2 to TRBJ2-5, with a weak D call TRBD1 (5 bases). The CDR3 consists of 15 residues. Trimming took 1 base from V and 1 from J, leaving 10 bases between them. Germline values: CDR1 SGHTA, CDR2 FQGNSA. The covered CDR3 bases are TGTGCCAGCAGCTTAGGGGGCGCAGGCCAAGAGACC. Translated: CASSLGGAGQET. The entire CDR3 sequence reads CASSLGGAGQETQYF.

This clone has only a few counts. The CDR3 end lies 3 residues beyond the end of the read and is filled in from the germline J gene. The chain links TRBV19 to TRBJ2-1, with 8 bases matching TRBD2. The CDR3 spans 15 residues. The germline gives CDR1 LNHDA, CDR2 SQIVND (reference sequence). V dropped 1 base and J dropped 1; count of bases not matched to a gene: 0. The CDR3 DNA, read in part, is TGTGCCAGTAGTATAGGCGGGAGGTCCTACAATGAG. It encodes CASSIGGRSYNE. The CDR3, in full, reads CASSIGGRSYNEQFF.

The sample holds a few counts of this clone. The CDR3 extends 3 residues past the end of the read, so its final part is completed from the germline J gene. The rearrangement links TRBV2 to TRBJ2-3, with 7 bases fitting TRBD2. CDR1 is SNHLY, CDR2 FYNNEI, per germline. The CDR3 extends over 13 amino acids. The sequenced CDR3 bases are TGTGCCAGCACTCCAGAGGGAGGGGTGGCG. This encodes CASTPEGGVA. The entire CDR3 sequence reads CASTPEGGVAQYF.

The table lists this clone with a few counts. The CDR3 is cut off 3 residues early in the read; its end comes from the germline J gene. V gene TRBV6-1 combines with J gene TRBJ2-1; 10 bases are a match to TRBD2. CDR1 is MNHNS and CDR2 is SASEGT in the germline V gene. The J segment lost 9 bases and the V segment lost 4 bases, leaving 12 bases of the junction unmatched. The CDR3 length is 16 residues. CDR3 DNA, as far as it was read: TGTGCCAGCAGTGCAGTAGCGGGAGGAGGGCGTAGTGAG. Its translation is CASSAVAGGGRSE. The entire CDR3 is CASSAVAGGGRSEQFF.

Note on this clone: Read sequence stops 3 residues before the CDR3 end, and the germline J gene provides the missing end. The chain carries TRBV18 and TRBJ2-1, with TRBD2 matching over 8 bases. V shed 6 bases, J shed 3 bases, and the junction held 7 bases outside the gene matches. Germline loops: CDR1 KGHSH, CDR2 LQKENI. This CDR3 is built from 15 residues. The part of the CDR3 DNA that was read is TGTGCCAGCTCGCTTTCTAGCGGGTACTACAATGAG. It codes for CASSLSSGYYNE. The CDR3 as a whole reads CASSLSSGYYNEQFF.

A few counts support this clone. The CDR3 goes on 3 residues after the read ends, and that part is filled in from the germline J gene. V gene TRBV30 combines with J gene TRBJ1-1, with 10 bases aligning to TRBD1. Germline V gene data show CDR1 as GTSNPN and CDR2 as SVGIG (reference sequence). The ends lost 7 bases at V and 1 base at J; junction bases unmatched: 6. The CDR3 has 14 residues. CDR3: CASKTGGENTEAFF. Partial CDR3 DNA: TGTGCCTCCAAGACAGGGGGCGAGAACACTGAA.